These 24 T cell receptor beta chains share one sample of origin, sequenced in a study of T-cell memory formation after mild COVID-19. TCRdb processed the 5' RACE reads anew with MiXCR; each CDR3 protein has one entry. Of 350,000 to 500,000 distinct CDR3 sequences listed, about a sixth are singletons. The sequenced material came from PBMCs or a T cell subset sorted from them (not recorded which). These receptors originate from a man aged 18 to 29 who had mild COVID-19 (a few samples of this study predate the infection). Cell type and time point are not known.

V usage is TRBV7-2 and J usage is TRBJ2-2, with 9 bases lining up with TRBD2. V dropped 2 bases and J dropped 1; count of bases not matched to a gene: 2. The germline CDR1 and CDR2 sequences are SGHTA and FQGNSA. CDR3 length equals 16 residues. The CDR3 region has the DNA TGTGCCAGCAGCTTAATTAGCGGGGGGAACACCGGGGAGCTGTTTTTT. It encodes CASSLISGGNTGELFF.

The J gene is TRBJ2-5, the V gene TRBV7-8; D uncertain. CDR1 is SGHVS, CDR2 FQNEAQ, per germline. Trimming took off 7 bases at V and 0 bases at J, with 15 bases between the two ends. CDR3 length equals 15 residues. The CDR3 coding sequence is TGTGCCAGCACCTCCCGGGCCCCGTACCAAGAGACCCAGTACTTC. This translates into CASTSRAPYQETQYF.

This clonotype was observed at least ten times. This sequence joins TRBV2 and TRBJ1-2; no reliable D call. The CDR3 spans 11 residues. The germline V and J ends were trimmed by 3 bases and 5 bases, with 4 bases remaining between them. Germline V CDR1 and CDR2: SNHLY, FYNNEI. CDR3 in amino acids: CASSDWYGYTF. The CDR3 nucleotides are TGTGCCAGCAGTGACTGGTATGGCTACACCTTC.

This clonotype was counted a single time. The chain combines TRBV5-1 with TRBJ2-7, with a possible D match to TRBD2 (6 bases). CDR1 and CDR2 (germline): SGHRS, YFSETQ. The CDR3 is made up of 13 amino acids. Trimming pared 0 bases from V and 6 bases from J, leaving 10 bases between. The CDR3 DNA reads TGCGCCAGCAGCTTGGTGGAGGGTGCCGAGCAGTACGTC. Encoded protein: CASSLVEGAEQYV.

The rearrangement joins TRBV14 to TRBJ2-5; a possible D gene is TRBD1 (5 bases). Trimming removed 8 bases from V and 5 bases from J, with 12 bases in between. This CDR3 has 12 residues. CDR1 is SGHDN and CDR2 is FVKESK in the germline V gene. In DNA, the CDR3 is TGTGCCAGCGCAGGGCCCCGGGAGACCCAGTACTTC. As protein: CASAGPRETQYF.

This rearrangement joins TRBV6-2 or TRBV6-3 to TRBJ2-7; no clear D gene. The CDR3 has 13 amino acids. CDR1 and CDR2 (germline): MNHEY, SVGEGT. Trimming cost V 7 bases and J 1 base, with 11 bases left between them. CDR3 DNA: TGTGCCAGCAAAACAGCGAGTTCCTACGAGCAGTACGTC. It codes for CASKTASSYEQYV.

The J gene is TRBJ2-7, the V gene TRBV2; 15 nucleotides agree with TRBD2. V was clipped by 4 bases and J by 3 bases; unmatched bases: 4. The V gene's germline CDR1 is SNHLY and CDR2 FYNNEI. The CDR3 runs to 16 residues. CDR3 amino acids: CASSGTSGGAHYEQYV. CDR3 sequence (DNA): TGTGCCAGCAGTGGGACTAGCGGGGGGGCGCACTACGAGCAGTACGTC.

The CDR3 DNA sequence: TGCAGCGCCTCTCGGCTATCGAACAATGAGCAGTTCTTC. Its translation is CSASRLSNNEQFF. The chain couples TRBV29-1 to TRBJ2-1; no clear D gene. Germline lookup yields CDR1 SQVTM and CDR2 ANQGSEA. The CDR3 is made up of 13 amino acids. V was cut by 7 bases and J by 5 bases, with 15 bases left in between.

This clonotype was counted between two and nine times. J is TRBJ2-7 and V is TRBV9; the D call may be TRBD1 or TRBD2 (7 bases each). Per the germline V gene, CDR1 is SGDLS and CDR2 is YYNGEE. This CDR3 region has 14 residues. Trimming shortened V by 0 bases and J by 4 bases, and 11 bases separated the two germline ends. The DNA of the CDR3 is TGTGCCAGCAGCGTAGGGGAGGGGGCATACGAGCAGTACTTC. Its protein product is CASSVGEGAYEQYF.

The CDR3 region has the DNA TGTGCCAGCTCACCAGGGGGCTCGAGCTCCTACGAGCAGTACGTC. This translates into CASSPGGSSSYEQYV. This chain links TRBV18 with TRBJ2-7, with D tentatively TRBD1 (6 bases). This CDR3 has 15 amino acids. Germline V gene lookup returns CDR1 KGHSH and CDR2 LQKENI. The ends were cut back, 2 bases at V and 0 bases at J, with 11 bases in the middle.

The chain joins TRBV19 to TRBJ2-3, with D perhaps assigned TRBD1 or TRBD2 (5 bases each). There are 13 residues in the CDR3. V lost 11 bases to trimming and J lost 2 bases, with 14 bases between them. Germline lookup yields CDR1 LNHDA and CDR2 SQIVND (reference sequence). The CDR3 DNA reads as TGTGCCTTCTTTGGGACCGACACAGATACGCAGTATTTT. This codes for CAFFGTDTDTQYF.

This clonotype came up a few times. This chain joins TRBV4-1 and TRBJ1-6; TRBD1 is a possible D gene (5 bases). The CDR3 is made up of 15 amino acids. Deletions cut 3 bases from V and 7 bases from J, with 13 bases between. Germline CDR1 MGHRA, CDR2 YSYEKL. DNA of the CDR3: TGCGCCAGCAGCCAGTTTGGACGGGGCAATTCACCCCTCCACTTT. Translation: CASSQFGRGNSPLHF.

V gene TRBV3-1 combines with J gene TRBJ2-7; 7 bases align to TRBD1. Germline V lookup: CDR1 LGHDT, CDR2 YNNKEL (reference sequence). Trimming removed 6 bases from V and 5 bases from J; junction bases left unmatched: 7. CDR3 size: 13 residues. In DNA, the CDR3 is TGTGCCAGCAGGACCACAGGGGTCGACGAGCAGTACTTC. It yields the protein CASRTTGVDEQYF.

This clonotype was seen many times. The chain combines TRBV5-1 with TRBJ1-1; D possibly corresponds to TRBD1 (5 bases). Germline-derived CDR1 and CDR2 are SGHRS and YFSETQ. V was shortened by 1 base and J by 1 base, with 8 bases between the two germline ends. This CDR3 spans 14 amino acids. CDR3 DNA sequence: TGCGCCAGCAGCTTGTGGCAGGGGAACACTGAAGCTTTCTTT. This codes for CASSLWQGNTEAFF.

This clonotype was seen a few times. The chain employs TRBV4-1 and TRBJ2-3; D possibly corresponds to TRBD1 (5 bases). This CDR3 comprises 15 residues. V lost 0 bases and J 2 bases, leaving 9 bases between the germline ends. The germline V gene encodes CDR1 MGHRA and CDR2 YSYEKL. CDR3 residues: CASSQDEGATDTQYF. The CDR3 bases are TGCGCCAGCAGCCAAGATGAAGGGGCCACAGATACGCAGTATTTT.

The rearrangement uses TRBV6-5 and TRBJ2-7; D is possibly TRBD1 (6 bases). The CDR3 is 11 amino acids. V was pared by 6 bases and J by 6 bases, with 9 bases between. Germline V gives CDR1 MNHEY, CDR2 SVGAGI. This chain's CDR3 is CASSQGFEQYF. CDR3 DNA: TGTGCCAGCAGCCAGGGGTTCGAGCAGTACTTC.

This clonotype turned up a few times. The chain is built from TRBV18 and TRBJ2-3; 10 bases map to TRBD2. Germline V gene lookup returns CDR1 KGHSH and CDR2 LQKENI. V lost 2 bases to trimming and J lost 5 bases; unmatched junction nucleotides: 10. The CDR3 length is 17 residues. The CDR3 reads CASSPSSGRASGDTQYF. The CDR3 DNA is TGTGCCAGCTCACCATCCAGCGGGAGGGCCAGCGGAGATACGCAGTATTTT. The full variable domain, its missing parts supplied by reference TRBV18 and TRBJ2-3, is NAGVMQNPRHLVRRRGQEARLRCSPMKGHSHVYWYRQLPEEGLKFMVYLQKENIIDESGMPKERFSAEFPKEGPSILRIQQVVRGDSAAYFCASSPSSGRASGDTQYFGPGTRLTVL.

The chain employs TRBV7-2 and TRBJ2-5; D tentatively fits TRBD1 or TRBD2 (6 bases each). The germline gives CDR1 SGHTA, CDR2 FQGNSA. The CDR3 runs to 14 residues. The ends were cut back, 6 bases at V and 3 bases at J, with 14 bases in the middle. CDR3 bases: TGTGCCAGCAGTCTTAGGGGGGTGAAAGAGACCCAGTACTTC. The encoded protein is CASSLRGVKETQYF.

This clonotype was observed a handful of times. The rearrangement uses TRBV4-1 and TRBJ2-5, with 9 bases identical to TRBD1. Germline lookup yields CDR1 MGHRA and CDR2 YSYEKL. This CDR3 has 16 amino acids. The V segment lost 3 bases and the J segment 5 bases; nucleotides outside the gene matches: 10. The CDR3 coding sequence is TGCGCCAGCAGCCACAAAGCCGGGACAGGGATTGAGACCCAGTACTTC. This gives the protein CASSHKAGTGIETQYF.

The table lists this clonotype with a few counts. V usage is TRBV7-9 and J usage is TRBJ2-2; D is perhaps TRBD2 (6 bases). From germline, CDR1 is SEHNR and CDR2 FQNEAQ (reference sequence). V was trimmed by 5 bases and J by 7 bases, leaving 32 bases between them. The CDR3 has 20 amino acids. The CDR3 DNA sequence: TGTGCCAGCAGCGGGCCGGGACTCGGATATTCTACGACTCCGGGCGGGGAGCTGTTTTTT. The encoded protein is CASSGPGLGYSTTPGGELFF.

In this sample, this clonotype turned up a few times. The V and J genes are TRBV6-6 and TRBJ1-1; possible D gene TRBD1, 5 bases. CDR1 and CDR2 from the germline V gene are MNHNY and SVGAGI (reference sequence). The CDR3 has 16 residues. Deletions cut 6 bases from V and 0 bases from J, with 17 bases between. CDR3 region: CASSPPRRGMNTEAFF. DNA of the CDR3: TGTGCCAGCAGCCCGCCGCGACGGGGGATGAACACTGAAGCTTTCTTT.

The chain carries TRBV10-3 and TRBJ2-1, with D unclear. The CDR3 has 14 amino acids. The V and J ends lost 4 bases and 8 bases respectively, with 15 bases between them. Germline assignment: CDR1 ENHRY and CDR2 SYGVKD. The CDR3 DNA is TGTGCCATCAGTGGACTCCAGCCGGTGGATGAGCAGTTCTTC. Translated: CAISGLQPVDEQFF.

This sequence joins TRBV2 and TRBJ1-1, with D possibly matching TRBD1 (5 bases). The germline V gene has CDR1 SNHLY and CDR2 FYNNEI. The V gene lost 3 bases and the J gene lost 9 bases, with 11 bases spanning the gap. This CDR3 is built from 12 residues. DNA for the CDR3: TGTGCCAGCAGTGAGTTGGGACGGAAAGCTTTCTTT. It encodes CASSELGRKAFF.

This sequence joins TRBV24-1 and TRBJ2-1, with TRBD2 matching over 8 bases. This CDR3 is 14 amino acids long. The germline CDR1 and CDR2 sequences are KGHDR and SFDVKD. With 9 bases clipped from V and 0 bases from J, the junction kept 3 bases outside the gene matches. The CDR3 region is CATRAGGSYNEQFF. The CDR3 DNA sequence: TGTGCCACCCGGGCGGGGGGCTCCTACAATGAGCAGTTCTTC.